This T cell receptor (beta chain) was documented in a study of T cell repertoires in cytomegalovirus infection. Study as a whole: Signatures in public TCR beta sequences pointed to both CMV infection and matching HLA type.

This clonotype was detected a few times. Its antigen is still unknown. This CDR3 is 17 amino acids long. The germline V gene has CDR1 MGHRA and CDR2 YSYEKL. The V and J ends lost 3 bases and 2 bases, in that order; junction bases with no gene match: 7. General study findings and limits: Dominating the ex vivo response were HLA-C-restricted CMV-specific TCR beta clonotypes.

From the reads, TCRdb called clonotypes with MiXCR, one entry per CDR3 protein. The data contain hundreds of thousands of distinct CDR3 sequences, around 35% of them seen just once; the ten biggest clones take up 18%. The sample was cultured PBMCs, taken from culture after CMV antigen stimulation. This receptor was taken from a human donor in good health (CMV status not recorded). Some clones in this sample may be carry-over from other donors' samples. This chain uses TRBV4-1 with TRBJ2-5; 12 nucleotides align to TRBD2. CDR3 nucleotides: TGCGCCAGCAGCCAGCAGGGGACTAGCGGGTTACAAGAGACCCAGTACTTC. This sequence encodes CASSQQGTSGLQETQYF.